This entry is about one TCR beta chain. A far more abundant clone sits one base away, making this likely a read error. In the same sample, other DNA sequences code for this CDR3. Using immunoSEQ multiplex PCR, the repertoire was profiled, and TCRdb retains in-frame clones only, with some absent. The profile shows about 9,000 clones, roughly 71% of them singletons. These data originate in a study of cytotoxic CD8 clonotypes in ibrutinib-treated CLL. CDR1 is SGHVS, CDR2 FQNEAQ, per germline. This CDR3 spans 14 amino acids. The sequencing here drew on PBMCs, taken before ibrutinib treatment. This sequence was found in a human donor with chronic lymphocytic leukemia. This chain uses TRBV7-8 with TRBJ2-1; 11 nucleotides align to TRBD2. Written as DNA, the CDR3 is TGCGCCAGCAGCCCGGGACTAGCGGAGAATGAGCAGTTCTTC. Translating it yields CASSPGLAENEQFF.